This TCR beta chain was recovered during a study of shared clonotypes between healthy human individuals. Produced via immunoSEQ multiplex PCR; TCRdb's table is partial and in-frame only. The data contain approximately 250,000 clones, 65% of them singletons. The sequencing sample was made of memory CD4+ T cells sorted from blood. The subset was: CD45RA-negative fraction. This receptor was obtained from a man aged 25-40 years in good health.

CDR3 sequence: CASSQDRGTEAFF. The DNA of the CDR3 is TGTGCCAGCAGCCAAGACAGGGGAACTGAAGCTTTCTTT. The chain combines TRBV14 with TRBJ1-1; possible D gene TRBD1, 6 bases. V was trimmed by 0 bases and J by 5 bases, leaving 7 bases between them. Germline CDR1 and CDR2: SGHDN and FVKESK. The CDR3 has 13 amino acids.